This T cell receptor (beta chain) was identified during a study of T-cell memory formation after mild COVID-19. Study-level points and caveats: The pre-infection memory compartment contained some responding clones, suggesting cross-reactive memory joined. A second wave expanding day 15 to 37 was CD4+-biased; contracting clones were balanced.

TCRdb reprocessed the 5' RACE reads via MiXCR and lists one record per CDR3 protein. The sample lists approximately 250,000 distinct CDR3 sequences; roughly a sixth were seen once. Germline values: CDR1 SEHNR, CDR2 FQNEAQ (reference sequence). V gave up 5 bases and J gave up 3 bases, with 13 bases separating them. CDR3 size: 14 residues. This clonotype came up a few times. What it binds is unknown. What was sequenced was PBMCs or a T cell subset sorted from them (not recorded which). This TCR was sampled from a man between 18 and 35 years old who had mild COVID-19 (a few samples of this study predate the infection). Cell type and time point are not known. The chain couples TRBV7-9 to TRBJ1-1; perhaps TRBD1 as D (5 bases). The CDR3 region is CASSPPRGDTEAFF. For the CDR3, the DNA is TGTGCCAGCAGCCCCCCCCGGGGGGACACTGAAGCTTTCTTT.